The 20 T cell receptor beta chains below come from one sample, sequenced in a study of T cell changes during pregnancy in multiple sclerosis. Generated by immunoSEQ multiplex PCR, the TCRdb table keeps only in-frame clones and is missing some. The sample consists of about 130,000 clones, roughly 95% of them appearing once. The starting material was peripheral blood, obtained after pregnancy. These receptors all stem from a female donor with multiple sclerosis, enrolled in a pregnancy study.

The chain joins TRBV5-1 to TRBJ2-3; 8 positions match TRBD1. Germline V CDR1 and CDR2: SGHRS, YFSETQ. Trimming removed 4 bases from V and 1 base from J; junction bases left unmatched: 5. The CDR3 length is 15 residues. The CDR3 bases are TGCGCCAGCAGCCTTCGGACAGGGCGCACAGATACGCAGTATTTT. Protein: CASSLRTGRTDTQYF.

This clone came up a few times. This sequence joins TRBV5-1 and TRBJ2-5; D unclear. The germline CDR1 and CDR2 sequences are SGHRS and YFSETQ. Trimming cost V 0 bases and J 0 bases, with 6 bases left between them. This CDR3 region has 14 residues. The chain's CDR3 is CASSLGSDQETQYF. CDR3 DNA sequence: TGCGCCAGCAGCTTGGGGTCAGACCAAGAGACCCAGTACTTC.

Points on this clone: Other DNA sequences in this sample translate to the same CDR3. CDR3 region: CASSLGQGQETQYF. The CDR3 DNA reads as TGCGCCAGCAGCTTGGGACAGGGGCAAGAGACCCAGTACTTC. This rearrangement joins TRBV5-1 to TRBJ2-5; 8 bases agree with TRBD1. The V gene's germline CDR1 is SGHRS and CDR2 YFSETQ. This CDR3 is 14 amino acids long. J was trimmed by 2 bases and V by 0 bases; bases with no gene match: 0.

The chain recombines TRBV6-1 with TRBJ2-1; D might be TRBD2 (6 bases). CDR1 is MNHNS, CDR2 SASEGT, per germline. Trimming shortened V by 4 bases and J by 0 bases, and 19 bases separated the two germline ends. This CDR3 spans 18 amino acids. CDR3 residues: CASSALSTGGYSYNEQFF. The CDR3 DNA sequence: TGTGCCAGCAGTGCACTCAGCACCGGGGGTTACTCCTACAATGAGCAGTTCTTC.

The chain combines TRBV18 with TRBJ1-1; no firm D call. CDR3 length equals 18 residues. CDR1 and CDR2 from the germline V gene are KGHSH and LQKENI. V lost 1 base, J lost 6 bases, and 24 bases lay in between. CDR3 DNA: TGTGCCAGCTCACCACGGAGACAAGGGAGTCACAGAGTGGCTGAAGCTTTCTTT. Amino acid sequence: CASSPRRQGSHRVAEAFF.

CDR3 DNA: TGTGCCAGCTCACCAGACTTGTACCAAGAGACCCAGTACTTC. Its translation: CASSPDLYQETQYF. V usage is TRBV18 and J usage is TRBJ2-5; D gene unclear. Trimming took 2 bases from V and 0 from J, leaving 7 bases between them. The germline gives CDR1 KGHSH, CDR2 LQKENI. The CDR3 covers 14 residues.

The rearrangement joins TRBV2 to TRBJ2-7, with 10 bases fitting TRBD1. The CDR3 covers 14 residues. Germline assignment: CDR1 SNHLY and CDR2 FYNNEI. V lost 5 bases to trimming and J lost 5 bases; unmatched junction nucleotides: 6. The DNA for the CDR3 is TGTGCCAGCAGTTCGGGACAGGGGAAGGACGAGCAGTACTTC. Its protein is CASSSGQGKDEQYF.

CDR3 in DNA: TGTGCCAGCTCACGGGGCTCTTACGAGCAGTACTTC. Encoded protein: CASSRGSYEQYF. This rearrangement joins TRBV18 to TRBJ2-7; the D gene is possibly TRBD1 (5 bases). The CDR3 sequence is 12 residues long. Trimming shortened V by 4 bases and J by 4 bases, and 8 bases separated the two germline ends. Germline CDR1 is KGHSH and CDR2 is LQKENI.

The rearrangement links TRBV6-6 to TRBJ2-2; D is possibly TRBD1 (5 bases). V lost 8 bases and J 0 bases, leaving 16 bases between the germline ends. The CDR3 runs to 16 residues. Per the germline V gene, CDR1 is MNHNY and CDR2 is SVGAGI (reference sequence). Here the CDR3 reads CASFTGAGPNTGELFF. The CDR3 DNA is TGTGCCAGCTTTACTGGGGCAGGCCCGAACACCGGGGAGCTGTTTTTT.

J is TRBJ1-4 and V is TRBV28; the D is unclear. The CDR3 sequence is 15 residues long. The V gene's germline CDR1 is MDHEN and CDR2 SYDVKM. Trimming pared 6 bases from V and 6 bases from J, leaving 17 bases between. The DNA of the CDR3 is TGTGCCAGCAGCTATGGGCCCTCCGCTGATGAAAAACTGTTTTTT. It encodes CASSYGPSADEKLFF.

V gene TRBV5-1 combines with J gene TRBJ2-1, with D tentatively TRBD1 (5 bases). This CDR3 is built from 15 residues. V was clipped by 5 bases and J by 8 bases, with 20 bases between them. CDR1 SGHRS and CDR2 YFSETQ come from the germline V gene. The CDR3 coding sequence is TGCGCCAGCAGACCATCTTCAGGGCCCCGGGATGAGCAGTTCTTC. Translation: CASRPSSGPRDEQFF.

This chain uses TRBV12-5 with TRBJ1-2; D ambiguous. Germline lookup yields CDR1 LGHNT and CDR2 FRNRAP. V lost 1 base, J lost 6 bases, and 9 bases lay in between. This CDR3 is 13 amino acids long. CDR3 nucleotide sequence: TGTGCTAGTGGTTTGGACAGCACGGATGGCTACACCTTC. The encoded protein is CASGLDSTDGYTF.

This clone was recorded only once. This chain uses TRBV5-1 with TRBJ2-3; D ambiguous. CDR3 length: 11 residues. The V gene lost 1 base and the J gene lost 5 bases, with 2 bases spanning the gap. CDR1 is SGHRS, CDR2 YFSETQ, per germline. The CDR3: CASSLLDTQYF. DNA for the CDR3: TGCGCCAGCAGCTTGCTAGATACGCAGTATTTT.

The V call is TRBV2, the J call TRBJ1-1, with D uncertain. The ends were cut back, 6 bases at V and 3 bases at J, with 11 bases in the middle. Per the germline V gene, CDR1 is SNHLY and CDR2 is FYNNEI. The CDR3 covers 13 residues. The CDR3 reads CASRSGWDTEAFF. For the CDR3, the DNA is TGTGCCAGCAGATCCGGGTGGGACACTGAAGCTTTCTTT.

CDR3 nucleotides: TGTGCCAGCAGTGAATTAGGGGGGACTAGCGGGAGGTATCCGTACAATGAGCAGTTCTTC. It encodes CASSELGGTSGRYPYNEQFF. The chain joins TRBV6-1 to TRBJ2-1; the match to TRBD2 covers 15 bases. The CDR3 contains 20 residues. Germline V gene lookup returns CDR1 MNHNS and CDR2 SASEGT. The junction had 12 bases not matched to a gene; V was cut back by 2 bases and J by 4 bases.

The chain joins TRBV28 to TRBJ1-4; D possibly corresponds to TRBD1 (6 bases). Germline loops: CDR1 MDHEN, CDR2 SYDVKM. This CDR3 region has 14 residues. V lost 7 bases, J lost 12 bases, and 21 bases lay in between. The CDR3 protein is CASIGPGTTRELFF. DNA for the CDR3: TGTGCCAGCATCGGTCCCGGGACAACCAGGGAACTGTTTTTT.

The gene calls are TRBV7-9 and TRBJ1-5, with 9 bases matching TRBD1. The CDR3 is made up of 17 amino acids. Trimming at V came to 5 bases and at J to 5 bases, leaving 13 bases not matched to a gene. Germline CDR1 and CDR2: SEHNR and FQNEAQ (reference sequence). CDR3 sequence reads: CASSKGQGRWFDQPQHF. The CDR3 region has the DNA TGTGCCAGCAGCAAGGGACAGGGTCGTTGGTTTGATCAGCCCCAGCATTTT.

The rearrangement joins TRBV5-1 to TRBJ2-1, with 9 bases identical to TRBD2. V lost 1 base, J lost 6 bases, and 5 bases stayed unmatched. The CDR3 covers 15 residues. The germline gives CDR1 SGHRS, CDR2 YFSETQ. For the CDR3, the DNA is TGCGCCAGCAGCTTGTTCCTAGCGGGAAGCAATGAGCAGTTCTTC. The encoded protein is CASSLFLAGSNEQFF.

V is TRBV15 and J is TRBJ2-7, with 10 bases identical to TRBD1. Looked up from germline, CDR1 is LNHNV and CDR2 is YYDKDF (reference sequence). J was trimmed by 3 bases and V by 1 base; bases with no gene match: 3. CDR3 length: 15 amino acids. The CDR3 bases are TGTGCCACCAGCAGAGGAGGGACAGGGGACTACGAGCAGTACTTC. The encoded protein is CATSRGGTGDYEQYF. Complete variable domain (other parts from reference TRBV15 and TRBJ2-7): DAMVIQNPRYQVTQFGKPVTLSCSQTLNHNVMYWYQQKSSQAPKLLFHYYDKDFNNEADTPDNFQSRRPNTSFCFLDIRSPGLGDTAMYLCATSRGGTGDYEQYFGPGTRLTVT.

The rearrangement joins TRBV2 to TRBJ2-2; D gene unclear. The germline CDR1 and CDR2 sequences are SNHLY and FYNNEI. V lost 6 bases, J lost 3 bases, and 5 bases lay in between. This CDR3 region has 12 residues. This CDR3 reads CASRRDTGELFF. For the CDR3, the DNA is TGTGCCAGCAGGCGAGACACCGGGGAGCTGTTTTTT.